This entry lists 5 T cell receptor beta chains sequenced from one sample in a study of CD8+ T cells in alopecia areata. RNA was extracted and reverse transcribed into cDNA as the sequencing template. Some clones are missing from TCRdb's copy, which holds only in-frame ones; the method was immunoSEQ multiplex PCR. This table has approximately 210,000 clones, approximately 65% appearing once. This sample's treatment: oral pan-JAK inhibitor, 5-10 mg twice daily. The input for sequencing was CD4+ T cells sorted from blood, taken between weeks 43 and 45, from a patient treated with tofacitinib. Receptors were obtained from a human donor with alopecia areata.

The chain carries TRBV7-2 and TRBJ1-4, with D possibly TRBD1 on 5 matching bases. Trimming pared 1 base from V and 10 bases from J, leaving 16 bases between. This CDR3 contains 15 residues. Looked up from germline, CDR1 is SGHTA and CDR2 is FQGNSA. DNA of the CDR3: TGTGCCAGCAGCTTAGACAGGCGGCTTGGAGGAAAACTGTTTTTT. Translating it yields CASSLDRRLGGKLFF.

J is TRBJ2-3 and V is TRBV2; 7 bases map to TRBD2. The CDR3 has 14 residues. The J segment lost 6 bases and the V segment lost 8 bases, leaving 11 bases of the junction unmatched. The germline gives CDR1 SNHLY, CDR2 FYNNEI. The DNA for the CDR3 is TGTGCCAGCTCAGGAGGGGAGGGCCGGGATACGCAGTATTTT. Translation gives CASSGGEGRDTQYF.

This sequence joins TRBV29-1 and TRBJ2-3, with unresolved D. The V gene's germline CDR1 is SQVTM and CDR2 ANQGSEA. The CDR3 is made up of 14 amino acids. V dropped 7 bases and J dropped 4 bases, with 18 bases sitting between them. DNA of the CDR3: TGCAGCGCCCAGACTCCACCAGCCTCAGATACGCAGTATTTT. Translated, it gives CSAQTPPASDTQYF.

The J gene is TRBJ1-4, the V gene TRBV7-8, with D hard to call. From germline, CDR1 is SGHVS and CDR2 FQNEAQ. V gave up 0 bases and J gave up 5 bases, with 16 bases separating them. This CDR3 is built from 17 residues. In DNA, the CDR3 is TGTGCCAGCAGCTTAGCGGCACTGGGAAGGAGGAATGAAAAACTGTTTTTT. Translating gives CASSLAALGRRNEKLFF.

The chain joins TRBV2 to TRBJ2-4; no reliable D call. V dropped 6 bases and J dropped 0 bases, with 15 bases sitting between them. Germline V lookup: CDR1 SNHLY, CDR2 FYNNEI. The CDR3 totals 16 residues. The CDR3 is CASSKSTAIAKNIQYF. CDR3 sequence (DNA): TGTGCCAGCAGCAAATCCACTGCAATAGCCAAAAACATTCAGTACTTC.